This TCR beta chain was retrieved from a study of vaccination and CD4 T cells after COVID-19 (dated by TCRdb to between 2021 and 2022). For the study in its entirety: SARS-CoV-2 positivity had been established in the convalescent patients by nasal swab PCR, and mild disease was recorded in several of these patients and severe disease in one. Post-COVID blood samples were collected from convalescent patients a median of around 100 days after diagnosis, with a range of about 35 to 180 days. Two doses of either the Pfizer-BioNTech BNT162b2 vaccine (n=8) or the Moderna mRNA-1273 vaccine (n=2) were administered to participants. The convalescent cohort included six males and four females, with two Hispanic individuals, seven Caucasians, two Asians and one multiracial person. Post-vaccine blood samples were obtained a median of approximately 70 days after the second vaccine dose, with a range of about 14 to 250 days. Control cultures used a CEFX viral epitope pool as positive control, an HIV-1 Nef peptide pool as negative control, or no peptide. In some eleven COVID-19 convalescent patients and a few infection-naive healthy vaccine recipients, researchers compared the spike-specific CD4+ TCR repertoire from before mRNA vaccination with the repertoire from after. Overlapping spike peptide pools from SARS-CoV-2 and from the common cold coronaviruses HCoV-NL63, HCoV-OC43 and HCoV-229E were used as culture stimuli.

Receptors were amplified or captured by PCR. DNA from cultured CD4+ T cells was subjected to TCR sequencing with the Oncomine TCR Beta short-read assay at the Johns Hopkins FTIC core. The QIAamp micro DNA kit was used to extract genomic DNA from the cultured CD4+ T cells. Oncomine TCR Beta libraries from cultured CD4+ T cells were pooled with unique dual indexes and sequenced on an Illumina iSeq 100. In the paper's pipeline: Non-productive sequences were removed, and CDR3s not starting with C, not ending with F or W, or shorter than 7 amino acids were discarded. The MANAFEST web application identified antigen-specific clonotypes by comparing peptide-stimulated wells against reference wells and other culture wells. For a clone to be called positive, the clone needed an FDR below 0.05, an odds ratio above 5, and a productive frequency above 0.1% in at least two of three replicate wells. A clonotype was classed as cross-reactive if the clonotype showed significant expansion both in SARS-CoV-2 spike wells and in at least one common cold coronavirus spike condition. Using R version 3.6.1, CDR3 homology was evaluated through Levenshtein distances (stringdist) along with unrooted phylogenetic trees (ape). TCRdb's own reprocessing of the public reads used fastp at Q25 and MiXCR and kept productive beta chains. CDR3 protein sequences are deduplicated, and each keeps its most common genes and DNA. In this record, the V and J calls reflect TCRdb's handling and not the investigators' own analysis. This sample gives approximately 18,000 distinct CDR3 sequences in total; 53% of them show up just once. Of the sample, about 7.2% is held by the ten largest clones.

On this clonotype: Its binding antigen is unknown. No base qualities exist here, and no much larger clone lies one base off it.

The study at large found these results: Among convalescent patients, a median roughly 90% of the SARS-CoV-2-reactive clones seen after vaccination appeared only after vaccination, which suggests priming specific to the vaccine. The number of convalescent patients in the study was relatively small, and the study did not examine early timepoints following natural infection. Although the median number of SARS-CoV-2-reactive clonotypes went up from 20 to 25 after infection to 30 to 45 after vaccination, the increase was not significant. In convalescent patients, nearly all vaccine-specific clones (304 of 307) were found to be mono-reactive for SARS-CoV-2 spike rather than cross-reactive with common cold coronaviruses.

The germline V gene (reference sequence) yields DFQATT for CDR1 and SNEGSKA for CDR2. The V and J ends are trimmed by 2 bases and 1 base, leaving 8 bases between them. Reading from cysteine to phenylalanine, the CDR3 counts 13 amino acids. The CDR3 DNA has 39 bases and is translated from base 1. The meaning of the sample's treatment or condition label: roughly ten-day PBMC culture with coronavirus spike peptide pools or control peptides (ViraFEST assay). The ViraFEST assay was used in the study, in which antigen-specific T cells were expanded with peptide pools and expanded clonotypes were subsequently identified by TCR sequencing. The convalescent patients' positive SARS-CoV-2 PCR tests were from March to December 2020, which was before the Alpha, Beta and Delta variants emerged in the United States. Each well held approximately 2 million PBMCs cultured in IMDM containing roughly 5.4% human AB serum and 10 IU/ml IL-2, with 8 to 10 ug/ml peptide pools added. On days 3 and 7, half of the culture medium was replaced with fresh IL-2-containing medium. CD4+ T cells were isolated after around 9 days of culture through negative selection using the EasySep CD4+ T cell isolation kit. Ficoll-Paque Plus gradient centrifugation was used to isolate PBMCs from whole blood, and the isolated PBMCs were then either used fresh or cryopreserved at -140C. Triplicate wells were generally used for each culture condition.

The material sequenced was CD4+ T cells from blood, cultured in vitro, taken before SARS-CoV-2 vaccination. This sequence was found in a human donor who had recovered from COVID-19. The rearranged segments are TRBV20-1 and TRBJ1-1; TRBD1 could be the D gene, as 6 bases match. Here the CDR3 is given as CSARTGTNTEAFF. The base sequence is TGCAGTGCTAGAACAGGGACGAACACTGAAGCTTTCTTT.